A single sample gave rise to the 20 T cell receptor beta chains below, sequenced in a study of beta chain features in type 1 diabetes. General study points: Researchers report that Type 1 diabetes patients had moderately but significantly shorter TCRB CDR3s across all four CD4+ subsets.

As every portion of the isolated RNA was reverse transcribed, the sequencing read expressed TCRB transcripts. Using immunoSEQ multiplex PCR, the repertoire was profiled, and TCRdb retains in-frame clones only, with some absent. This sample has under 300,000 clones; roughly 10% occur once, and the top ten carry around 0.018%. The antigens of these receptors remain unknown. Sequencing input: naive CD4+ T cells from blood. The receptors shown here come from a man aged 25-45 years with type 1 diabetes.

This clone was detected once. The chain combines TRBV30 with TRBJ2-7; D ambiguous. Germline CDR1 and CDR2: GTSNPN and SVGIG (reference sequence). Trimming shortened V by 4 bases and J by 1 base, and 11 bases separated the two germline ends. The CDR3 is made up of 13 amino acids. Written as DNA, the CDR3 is TGTGCCTGGAAAATACGAGTGTCCTACGAGCAGTACTTC. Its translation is CAWKIRVSYEQYF.

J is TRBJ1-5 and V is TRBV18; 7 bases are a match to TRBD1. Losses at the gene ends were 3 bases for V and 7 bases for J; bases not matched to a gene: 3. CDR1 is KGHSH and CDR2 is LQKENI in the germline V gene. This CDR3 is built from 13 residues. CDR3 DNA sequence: TGTGCCAGCTCACCCGACAGGGTACAGCCCCAGCATTTT. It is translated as CASSPDRVQPQHF.

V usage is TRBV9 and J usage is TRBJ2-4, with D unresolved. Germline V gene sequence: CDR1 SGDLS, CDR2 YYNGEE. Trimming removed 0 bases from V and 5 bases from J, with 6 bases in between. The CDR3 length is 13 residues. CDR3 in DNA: TGTGCCAGCAGCGTAGACCCAGAAAACATTCAGTACTTC. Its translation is CASSVDPENIQYF. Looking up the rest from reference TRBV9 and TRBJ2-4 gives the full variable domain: DSGVTQTPKHLITATGQRVTLRCSPRSGDLSVYWYQQSLDQGLQFLIQYYNGEERAKGNILERFSAQQFPDLHSELNLSSLELGDSALYFCASSVDPENIQYFGAGTRLSVL.

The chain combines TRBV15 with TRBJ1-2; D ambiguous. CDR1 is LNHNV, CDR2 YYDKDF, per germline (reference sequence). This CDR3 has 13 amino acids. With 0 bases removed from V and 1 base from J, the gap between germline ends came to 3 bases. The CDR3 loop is CATSRDSNYGYTF. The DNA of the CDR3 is TGTGCCACCAGCAGAGACAGTAACTATGGCTACACCTTC.

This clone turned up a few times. Here the CDR3 DNA reads TGTGCCAGCAGCCTGACAGGGGCAGATACGCAGTATTTT. This gives the protein CASSLTGADTQYF. This chain connects TRBV11-2 to TRBJ2-3, with 8 bases identical to TRBD1. CDR1 is SGHAT and CDR2 is FQNNGV in the germline V gene. V was clipped by 5 bases and J by 4 bases; unmatched bases: 2. This CDR3 spans 13 amino acids. The full variable domain, in which reference TRBV11-2 and TRBJ2-3 provide the parts outside the CDR3, is EAGVAQSPRYKIIEKRQSVAFWCNPISGHATLYWYQQILGQGPKLLIQFQNNGVVDDSQLPKDRFSAERLKGVDSTLKIQPAKLEDSAVYLCASSLTGADTQYFGPGTRLTVL.

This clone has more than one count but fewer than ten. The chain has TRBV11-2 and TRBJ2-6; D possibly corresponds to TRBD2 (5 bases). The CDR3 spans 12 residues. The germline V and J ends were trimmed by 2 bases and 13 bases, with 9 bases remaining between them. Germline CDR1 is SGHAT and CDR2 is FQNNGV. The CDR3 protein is CASSLPGVVLTF. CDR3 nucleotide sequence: TGTGCCAGCAGCTTACCCGGGGTTGTCCTGACTTTC.

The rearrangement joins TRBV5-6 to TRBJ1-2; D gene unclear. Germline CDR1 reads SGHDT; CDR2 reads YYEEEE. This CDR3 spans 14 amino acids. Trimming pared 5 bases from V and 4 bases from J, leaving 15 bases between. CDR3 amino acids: CASRRAGLAYGYTF. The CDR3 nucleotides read TGTGCCAGCAGACGGGCAGGCCTAGCCTATGGCTACACCTTC. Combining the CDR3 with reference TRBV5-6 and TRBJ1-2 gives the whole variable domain DAGVTQSPTHLIKTRGQQVTLRCSPKSGHDTVSWYQQALGQGPQFIFQYYEEEERQRGNFPDRFSGHQFPNYSSELNVNALLLGDSALYLCASRRAGLAYGYTFGSGTRLTVV.

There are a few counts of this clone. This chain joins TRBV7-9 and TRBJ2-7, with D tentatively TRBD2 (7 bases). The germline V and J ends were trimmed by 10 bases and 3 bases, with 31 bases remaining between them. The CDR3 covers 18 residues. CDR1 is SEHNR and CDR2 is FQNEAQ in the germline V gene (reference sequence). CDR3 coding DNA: TGTGCCATCGTTCCAAAAGGGGGGGGGACTCTCTCCTACTACGAGCAGTACTTC. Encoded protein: CAIVPKGGGTLSYYEQYF.

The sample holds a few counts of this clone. In nucleotides, the CDR3 is TGTGCCTGGGATAGCGGGGGCCAATACAATGAGCAGTTCTTC. Translating gives CAWDSGGQYNEQFF. The chain links TRBV30 to TRBJ2-1, with TRBD2 matching over 9 bases. The CDR3 loop spans 14 amino acids. Germline V gives CDR1 GTSNPN, CDR2 SVGIG (reference sequence). The ends lost 5 bases at V and 4 bases at J; junction bases unmatched: 6.

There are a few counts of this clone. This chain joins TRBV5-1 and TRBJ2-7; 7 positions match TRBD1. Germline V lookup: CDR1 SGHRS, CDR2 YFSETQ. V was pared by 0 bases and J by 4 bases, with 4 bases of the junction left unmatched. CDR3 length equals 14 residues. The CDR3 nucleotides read TGCGCCAGCAGCTTGGAACCACAGGGGTACGAGCAGTACTTC. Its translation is CASSLEPQGYEQYF.

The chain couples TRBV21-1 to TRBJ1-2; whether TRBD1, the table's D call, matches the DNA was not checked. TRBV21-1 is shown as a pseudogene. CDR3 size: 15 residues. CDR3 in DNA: TGTGCCAGCAGCAAAAGAGGCAGGGGGGTATATGGCTACACCTTC. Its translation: CASSKRGRGVYGYTF.

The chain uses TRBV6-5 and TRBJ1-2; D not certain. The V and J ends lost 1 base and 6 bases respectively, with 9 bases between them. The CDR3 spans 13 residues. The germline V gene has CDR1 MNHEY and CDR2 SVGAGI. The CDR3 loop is CASSYFGTHGYTF. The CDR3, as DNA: TGTGCCAGCAGTTACTTTGGTACACATGGCTACACCTTC.

The CDR3 coding sequence is TGTGCCTCCAGGGACAAGAGCAATCAGCCCCAGCATTTT. Protein: CASRDKSNQPQHF. V usage is TRBV19 and J usage is TRBJ1-5, with a weak D call TRBD1 (6 bases). The CDR3 runs 13 residues. Deletions cut 11 bases from V and 1 base from J, with 12 bases between. Germline CDR1 and CDR2: LNHDA and SQIVND (reference sequence).

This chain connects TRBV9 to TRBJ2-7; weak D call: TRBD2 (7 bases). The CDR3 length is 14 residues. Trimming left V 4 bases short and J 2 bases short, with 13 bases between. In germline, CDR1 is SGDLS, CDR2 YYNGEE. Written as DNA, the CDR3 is TGTGCCAGCAGCCCGGGGGGCCAGGCCTACGAGCAGTACTTC. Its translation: CASSPGGQAYEQYF.

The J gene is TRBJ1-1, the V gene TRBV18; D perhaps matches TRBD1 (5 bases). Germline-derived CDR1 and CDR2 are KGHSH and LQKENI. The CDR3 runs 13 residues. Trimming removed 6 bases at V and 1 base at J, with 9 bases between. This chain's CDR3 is CASSGGTNTEAFF. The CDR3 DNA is TGTGCCAGCTCCGGGGGTACGAACACTGAAGCTTTCTTT.

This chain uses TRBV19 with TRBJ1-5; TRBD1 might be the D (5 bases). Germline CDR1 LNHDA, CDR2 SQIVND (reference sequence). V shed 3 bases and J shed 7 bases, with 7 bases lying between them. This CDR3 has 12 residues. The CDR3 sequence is CASSIRAQPQHF. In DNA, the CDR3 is TGTGCCAGTAGTATCAGGGCCCAGCCCCAGCATTTT.

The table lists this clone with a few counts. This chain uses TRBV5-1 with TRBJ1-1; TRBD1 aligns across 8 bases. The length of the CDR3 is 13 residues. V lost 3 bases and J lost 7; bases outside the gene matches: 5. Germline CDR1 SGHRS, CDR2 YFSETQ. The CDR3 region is CASSSGQGREAFF. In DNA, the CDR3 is TGCGCCAGCAGCTCAGGACAGGGCCGTGAAGCTTTCTTT.

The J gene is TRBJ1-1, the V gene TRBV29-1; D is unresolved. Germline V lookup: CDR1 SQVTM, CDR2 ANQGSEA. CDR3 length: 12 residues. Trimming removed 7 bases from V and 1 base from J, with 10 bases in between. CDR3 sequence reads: CSGMGRNTEAFF. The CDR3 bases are TGCAGCGGGATGGGGAGGAACACTGAAGCTTTCTTT.

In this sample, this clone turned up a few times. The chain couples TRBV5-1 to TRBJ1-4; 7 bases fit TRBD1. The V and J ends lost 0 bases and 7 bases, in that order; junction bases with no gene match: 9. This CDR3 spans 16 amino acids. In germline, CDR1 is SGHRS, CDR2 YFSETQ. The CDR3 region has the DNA TGCGCCAGCAGCTTGGCCACAGGGGCGGATGGTGAAAAACTGTTTTTT. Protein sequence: CASSLATGADGEKLFF. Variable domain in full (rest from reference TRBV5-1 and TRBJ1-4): KAGVTQTPRYLIKTRGQQVTLSCSPISGHRSVSWYQQTPGQGLQFLFEYFSETQRNKGNFPGRFSGRQFSNSRSEMNVSTLELGDSALYLCASSLATGADGEKLFFGSGTQLSVL.

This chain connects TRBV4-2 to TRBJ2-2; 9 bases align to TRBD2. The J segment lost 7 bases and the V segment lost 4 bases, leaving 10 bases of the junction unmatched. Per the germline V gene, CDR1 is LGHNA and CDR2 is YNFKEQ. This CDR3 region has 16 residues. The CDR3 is CASSPPASGDVGELFF. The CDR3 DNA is TGTGCCAGCAGCCCTCCGGCTAGCGGGGATGTCGGGGAGCTGTTTTTT.